This T cell receptor beta chain comes out of a study of T cell responses to AZD1222 COVID-19 vaccine. Study-wide findings and caveats: With dominance at 160-218 and 743-854, vaccine-associated CD4 TCRs spanned spike. The breadth and depth of Spike-specific TCRs increased once two AZD1222 doses had been given.

A word on this clone: What it recognizes is unknown.

The CDR3 is made up of 12 amino acids. Trimming took 4 bases from V and 2 from J, leaving 0 bases between them. Germline CDR1 MGHDK, CDR2 SYGVNS. TCRdb's table, derived via immunoSEQ multiplex PCR, lists solely in-frame clones and lacks some. The data show 150,000 or so clones, around 90% seen once. The sequence came from an adult who received the AZD1222 COVID-19 vaccine. The source material was peripheral blood, sampled 28 days after the second AZD1222 dose. V and J are TRBV25-1 and TRBJ1-6, with unresolved D. For the CDR3, the DNA is TGTGCCAGCAGTGCCTATAATTCACCCCTCCACTTT. As protein: CASSAYNSPLHF.